Below are 30 T cell receptor beta chains sequenced from a single sample in a study of long-term antiretroviral therapy in people with HIV (dated by TCRdb to 2021 to 2024). The immunoSEQ hsTCRB v3.0 assay was used at survey level resolution for TRB variable region sequencing. What TCRdb holds here is the immuneACCESS table cut down to in-frame rearrangements. Part of the clones is not present; checked against another copy, under half of the missing clones reflect an unresolved V gene, and the others are unexplained. The sample records 20,000 to 25,000 clones, 70% to 85% of which are singletons. Together, the top ten hold about 9% of the sample. The input for sequencing was unsorted PBMCs, taken 1.2 years after starting antiretroviral therapy. These receptor sequences come from a woman between 35 and 50 years old with HIV.

This rearrangement joins TRBV5-4 to TRBJ1-4, with a possible D match to TRBD1 (6 bases). Germline V gives CDR1 SGHNT, CDR2 YYREEE (reference sequence). V lost 1 base, J lost 10 bases, and 23 bases lay in between. The CDR3 is 17 amino acids. DNA of the CDR3: TGTGCCAGCAGCTTGCGGGGACCAGGGGACGCAGTAGGAAAACTGTTTTTT. Translated, it gives CASSLRGPGDAVGKLFF.

The chain uses TRBV5-6 and TRBJ1-2; D is perhaps TRBD1 (5 bases). The germline V gene encodes CDR1 SGHDT and CDR2 YYEEEE. The CDR3 contains 12 residues. Trimming shortened V by 5 bases and J by 8 bases, and 13 bases separated the two germline ends. This CDR3 reads CASSSQGLGYTF. The CDR3 region has the DNA TGTGCCAGCAGTTCTCAGGGTCTAGGCTACACCTTC.

The V gene is TRBV11-2, the J gene TRBJ2-3; 15 bases fit TRBD2. Trimming removed 3 bases from V and 0 bases from J; junction bases left unmatched: 7. The CDR3 spans 19 residues. Germline CDR1 is SGHAT and CDR2 is FQNNGV. The CDR3 DNA follows: TGTGCCAGCAGCTTTTCCGGGACTAGCGGGGGGACAAGCACAGATACGCAGTATTTT. Translating it yields CASSFSGTSGGTSTDTQYF.

In nucleotides, the CDR3 is TGCGCCAGCAGTTCCGGGACGGAGAACACCGGGGAGCTGTTTTTT. Protein sequence: CASSSGTENTGELFF. The J gene is TRBJ2-2, the V gene TRBV10-1; D might be TRBD1 or TRBD2, each matching 5 bases. CDR3 length: 15 amino acids. Germline assignment: CDR1 WNHNN and CDR2 SYGVQD (reference sequence). Trimming stripped 5 bases from V and 1 base from J, with 11 bases between.

This clone occurred a few times. This rearrangement joins TRBV6-1 to TRBJ1-1, with unresolved D. In germline, CDR1 is MNHNS, CDR2 SASEGT. The CDR3 sequence is 13 residues long. The V gene lost 4 bases and the J gene lost 5 bases, with 11 bases spanning the gap. The CDR3 DNA reads as TGTGCCAGCAGTGTGTCGGGGTGGACTGAAGCTTTCTTT. This translates into CASSVSGWTEAFF.

V is TRBV11-3 and J is TRBJ2-7; D unclear. The CDR3 sequence is 12 residues long. CDR1 is SGHNT and CDR2 is YENEEA in the germline V gene. V was cut by 7 bases and J by 3 bases, with 10 bases left in between. The CDR3 loop is CASKGMGYEQYF. In DNA, the CDR3 is TGTGCCAGCAAAGGTATGGGCTACGAGCAGTACTTC.

This sequence joins TRBV11-2 and TRBJ2-5, with D tentatively TRBD2 (5 bases). Between the trimmed V and J ends, which lost 4 bases and 6 bases, there was a span of 12 bases. The CDR3 contains 13 residues. The germline V gene encodes CDR1 SGHAT and CDR2 FQNNGV. CDR3: CASSSPGSKTQYF. The CDR3 bases are TGTGCCAGCAGCTCCCCGGGATCTAAGACCCAGTACTTC.

V and J are TRBV27 and TRBJ1-2; maybe TRBD1 (5 bases). Germline lookup yields CDR1 MNHEY and CDR2 SMNVEV (reference sequence). Trimming cost V 2 bases and J 6 bases, with 10 bases left between them. This CDR3 is built from 13 residues. The CDR3 protein is CASSLRPGNGYTF. Here the CDR3 DNA reads TGTGCCAGCAGTTTAAGACCAGGGAATGGCTACACCTTC.

This clone was recorded a few times. This chain joins TRBV5-1 and TRBJ1-3; D gene unclear. V shed 7 bases and J shed 0 bases, with 29 bases lying between them. Looked up from germline, CDR1 is SGHRS and CDR2 is YFSETQ. This CDR3 has 20 amino acids. CDR3 in amino acids: CASDITGRNLMNNSGNTIYF. The CDR3 region has the DNA TGCGCCAGCGATATAACCGGCAGAAACCTTATGAATAACTCTGGAAACACCATATATTTT. Supplemented by reference TRBV5-1 and TRBJ1-3, the full variable domain reads KAGVTQTPRYLIKTRGQQVTLSCSPISGHRSVSWYQQTPGQGLQFLFEYFSETQRNKGNFPGRFSGRQFSNSRSEMNVSTLELGDSALYLCASDITGRNLMNNSGNTIYFGEGSWLTVV.

The chain has TRBV5-1 and TRBJ1-1; D unresolved. This CDR3 spans 14 amino acids. Germline V gene lookup returns CDR1 SGHRS and CDR2 YFSETQ. V was cut by 0 bases and J by 3 bases, with 9 bases left in between. The CDR3 loop is CASSLGYGDTEAFF. DNA for the CDR3: TGCGCCAGCAGCTTGGGGTATGGGGACACTGAAGCTTTCTTT.

The genes are TRBV5-1 and TRBJ1-4; unclear D gene. Germline V lookup: CDR1 SGHRS, CDR2 YFSETQ. The CDR3 spans 14 residues. Trimming took off 5 bases at V and 0 bases at J, with 8 bases between the two ends. In DNA form, the CDR3 reads TGCGCCAGCAGAAGGGATTCAACTAATGAAAAACTGTTTTTT. Its protein product is CASRRDSTNEKLFF.

The rearrangement joins TRBV7-9 to TRBJ1-2; 7 nucleotides agree with TRBD1. Germline V gives CDR1 SEHNR, CDR2 FQNEAQ (reference sequence). CDR3 size: 14 residues. Trimming cost V 5 bases and J 9 bases; bases outside gene matches: 12. CDR3 DNA sequence: TGTGCCAGCAGCGCAGGACAGGTGTGGATTAGCTACACCTTC. Translated: CASSAGQVWISYTF.

CDR3 bases: TGTGCCAGCATCTCCCCGGGGGGGGTAACTGAAGCTTTCTTT. Its translation: CASISPGGVTEAFF. The chain carries TRBV6-5 and TRBJ1-1; possibly TRBD1 for D (5 bases). Between the trimmed V and J ends, which lost 7 bases and 5 bases, there was a span of 17 bases. Germline loops: CDR1 MNHEY, CDR2 SVGAGI. The CDR3 is 14 residues long.

The chain couples TRBV27 to TRBJ2-7, with 10 positions matching TRBD1. CDR1 is MNHEY and CDR2 is SMNVEV in the germline V gene (reference sequence). The ends lost 3 bases at V and 3 bases at J; junction bases unmatched: 2. The length of the CDR3 is 14 residues. CDR3 sequence: CASSFGTGDYEQYF. The CDR3 nucleotides are TGTGCCAGCAGTTTTGGGACAGGGGACTACGAGCAGTACTTC.

The rearrangement links TRBV19 to TRBJ2-3, with a weak D call TRBD2 (6 bases). V was cut by 5 bases and J by 4 bases, with 13 bases left in between. The CDR3 is 14 residues long. Germline lookup yields CDR1 LNHDA and CDR2 SQIVND (reference sequence). The CDR3 region has the DNA TGTGCCAGTAGTCCCCGGGGGAGCTCAGATACGCAGTATTTT. Amino acids: CASSPRGSSDTQYF.

This rearrangement joins TRBV25-1 to TRBJ1-4; tentative D call: TRBD1 (5 bases). This CDR3 comprises 14 residues. Germline CDR1 MGHDK, CDR2 SYGVNS. V was shortened by 4 bases and J by 3 bases, with 9 bases between the two germline ends. The CDR3: CASSARGANEKLFF. CDR3 sequence (DNA): TGTGCCAGCAGTGCTAGGGGTGCTAATGAAAAACTGTTTTTT.

The chain joins TRBV7-8 to TRBJ1-1; 8 positions match TRBD1. Per germline, CDR1 SGHVS and CDR2 FQNEAQ. The V and J ends lost 5 bases and 0 bases, in that order; junction bases with no gene match: 5. The CDR3 spans 15 residues. Here the CDR3 reads CASSRRQGMNTEAFF. The DNA of the CDR3 is TGTGCCAGCAGCCGAAGACAGGGGATGAACACTGAAGCTTTCTTT.

This chain uses TRBV7-8 with TRBJ1-2; D gene uncertain. V was pared by 2 bases and J by 6 bases, with 10 bases between. Germline V gene lookup returns CDR1 SGHVS and CDR2 FQNEAQ. The CDR3 is 13 residues long. The CDR3 coding sequence is TGTGCCAGCAGCTTAAACTCGTGGAATGGCTACACCTTC. Translating it yields CASSLNSWNGYTF.

This rearrangement joins TRBV18 to TRBJ1-2; no reliable D call. The CDR3 totals 15 residues. Germline-derived CDR1 and CDR2 are KGHSH and LQKENI. Trimming pared 10 bases from V and 7 bases from J, leaving 25 bases between. CDR3: CATTQSTGLGGGYTF. The CDR3 DNA reads TGTGCCACCACCCAATCTACGGGCCTAGGAGGTGGCTACACCTTC.

V usage is TRBV6-6 and J usage is TRBJ1-1, with 9 bases fitting TRBD1. Germline lookup yields CDR1 MNHNY and CDR2 SVGAGI (reference sequence). Trimming cost V 6 bases and J 3 bases; bases outside gene matches: 8. The CDR3 runs to 15 residues. CDR3 in amino acids: CASSRKRDRDTEAFF. CDR3 coding DNA: TGTGCCAGCAGCCGTAAACGGGACAGGGACACTGAAGCTTTCTTT.

A single count supports this clone. V is TRBV7-9 and J is TRBJ1-2, with no clear D. The CDR3 loop spans 13 amino acids. Trimming removed 5 bases from V and 7 bases from J, with 14 bases in between. The germline V gene encodes CDR1 SEHNR and CDR2 FQNEAQ (reference sequence). This CDR3 is CASSLGSFAGYTF. The CDR3 DNA reads TGTGCCAGCAGCCTCGGGAGTTTTGCTGGCTACACCTTC.

The V gene is TRBV2, the J gene TRBJ2-6, with unresolved D. CDR3 length equals 15 residues. Germline CDR1 reads SNHLY; CDR2 reads FYNNEI. V lost 4 bases and J 0 bases, leaving 7 bases between the germline ends. The CDR3 bases are TGTGCCAGCAGTGTGCCGTTCTCTGGGGCCAACGTCCTGACTTTC. Its protein product is CASSVPFSGANVLTF.

This clone showed up just once. The chain carries TRBV7-2 and TRBJ2-1; the match to TRBD2 covers 9 bases. The trim removed 2 bases at V and 4 bases at J, leaving 6 bases unmatched. There are 16 residues in the CDR3. In germline, CDR1 is SGHTA, CDR2 FQGNSA. For the CDR3, the DNA is TGTGCCAGCAGCTTACTAGCGGGACCCACGTACAATGAGCAGTTCTTC. Encoded protein: CASSLLAGPTYNEQFF.

The genes are TRBV6-5 and TRBJ1-3; 7 nucleotides agree with TRBD1. This CDR3 is built from 15 residues. Germline assignment: CDR1 MNHEY and CDR2 SVGAGI. With V trimmed by 5 bases and J by 0 bases, 4 bases remained unmatched. The CDR3 sequence is CASSLTGASGNTIYF. Written as DNA, the CDR3 is TGTGCCAGCAGTCTAACAGGGGCCTCTGGAAACACCATATATTTT.

This clone appeared a single time. The V gene is TRBV29-1, the J gene TRBJ2-2; 7 bases align to TRBD1. Germline assignment: CDR1 SQVTM and CDR2 ANQGSEA. The CDR3 has 15 amino acids. J gave up 4 bases and V 2 bases, and 7 bases lay outside the gene matches. The CDR3, as DNA: TGCAGCGTTGAACCCCCCGACAGGGCCACCGGGGAGCTGTTTTTT. This encodes CSVEPPDRATGELFF.

The chain joins TRBV18 to TRBJ1-6, with D unresolved. Germline assignment: CDR1 KGHSH and CDR2 LQKENI. The germline V and J ends were trimmed by 2 bases and 6 bases, with 11 bases remaining between them. The CDR3 sequence is 15 residues long. This CDR3 is CASSPTVTLNSPLHF. In DNA, the CDR3 is TGTGCCAGCTCACCAACGGTTACACTTAATTCACCCCTCCACTTT.

The chain carries TRBV29-1 and TRBJ2-5; 11 bases line up with TRBD2. CDR3 length: 15 amino acids. The germline V gene has CDR1 SQVTM and CDR2 ANQGSEA. The V gene end was trimmed by 7 bases and the J gene end by 4 bases; junction bases not matched to a gene: 11. The CDR3 loop reads CSGGLLAGVRETQYF. The CDR3 DNA reads TGCAGCGGGGGATTACTAGCGGGAGTACGAGAGACCCAGTACTTC.

CDR3 bases: TGCAGCGTTACCGCTTTTGGGGGGCTGGGTGGCTACACCTTC. It specifies CSVTAFGGLGGYTF. This chain joins TRBV29-1 and TRBJ1-2; D may be TRBD1 (6 bases). This CDR3 region has 14 residues. CDR1 is SQVTM and CDR2 is ANQGSEA in the germline V gene. V lost 5 bases to trimming and J lost 7 bases, with 20 bases between them. The variable domain in full, completed from reference TRBV29-1 and TRBJ1-2, reads SAVISQKPSRDICQRGTSLTIQCQVDSQVTMMFWYRQQPGQSLTLIATANQGSEATYESGFVIDKFPISRPNLTFSTLTVSNMSPEDSSIYLCSVTAFGGLGGYTFGSGTRLTVV.

The V call is TRBV7-2, the J call TRBJ2-1; TRBD2 agrees at 12 bases. CDR1 and CDR2 (germline): SGHTA, FQGNSA. The CDR3 has 14 residues. Unmatched junction bases numbered 8, after V lost 8 bases and J lost 9 bases. The CDR3 loop reads CASCSSGGAIEQFF. The CDR3 DNA reads as TGTGCCAGCTGCTCTAGCGGGGGGGCCATTGAGCAGTTCTTC.

This chain joins TRBV2 and TRBJ1-1; no clear D. Trimming left V 6 bases short and J 0 bases short, with 8 bases between. Germline V gene lookup returns CDR1 SNHLY and CDR2 FYNNEI. The CDR3 loop spans 13 amino acids. The CDR3 bases are TGTGCCAGCAGAAGGGCGATGAACACTGAAGCTTTCTTT. Its protein is CASRRAMNTEAFF.